This T cell receptor beta chain is from a study of blood T cells in healthy people across ages. General study results and limits: Fewer expanded clones and more diversity marked long-lived versus aged donors.

A sample-barcoded 5' primer and a J-beta primer mix were used in a second PCR of roughly 6 to 11 cycles. TCRdb re-called the 5' RACE reads through MiXCR, storing one row per CDR3 protein. The repertoire has approximately 1,000,000 distinct CDR3 sequences, roughly two fifths of them found once; the top ten carry about an eighth. In the case of this clonotype: Its antigen is not identified. A read error may produce the germline difference seen at one junction end.

Germline loops: CDR1 SGHRS, CDR2 YFSETQ. CDR3 length: 15 residues. Sequencing was carried out using blood. The V gene is TRBV5-1, the J gene TRBJ1-5; D is undetermined. This sequence originates from a man aged 18 to 30 in good health. The CDR3 bases are TGCACCAGCAGCACGGAAGGGCAGTACAATCAGCCCCAGCATTTT. Encoded protein: CTSSTEGQYNQPQHF.